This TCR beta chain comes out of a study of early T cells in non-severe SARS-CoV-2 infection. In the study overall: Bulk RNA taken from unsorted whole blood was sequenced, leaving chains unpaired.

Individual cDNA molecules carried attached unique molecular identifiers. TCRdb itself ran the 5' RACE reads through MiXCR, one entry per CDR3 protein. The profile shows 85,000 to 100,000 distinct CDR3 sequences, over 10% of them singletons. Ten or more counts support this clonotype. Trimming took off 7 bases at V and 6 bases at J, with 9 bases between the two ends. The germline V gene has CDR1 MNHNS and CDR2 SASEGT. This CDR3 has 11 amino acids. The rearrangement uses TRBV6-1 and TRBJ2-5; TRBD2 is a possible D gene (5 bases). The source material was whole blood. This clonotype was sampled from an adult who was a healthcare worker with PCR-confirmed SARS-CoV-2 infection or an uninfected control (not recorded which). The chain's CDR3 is CASMRDQTQYF. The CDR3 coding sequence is TGTGCCAGCATGAGGGATCAGACCCAGTACTTC.